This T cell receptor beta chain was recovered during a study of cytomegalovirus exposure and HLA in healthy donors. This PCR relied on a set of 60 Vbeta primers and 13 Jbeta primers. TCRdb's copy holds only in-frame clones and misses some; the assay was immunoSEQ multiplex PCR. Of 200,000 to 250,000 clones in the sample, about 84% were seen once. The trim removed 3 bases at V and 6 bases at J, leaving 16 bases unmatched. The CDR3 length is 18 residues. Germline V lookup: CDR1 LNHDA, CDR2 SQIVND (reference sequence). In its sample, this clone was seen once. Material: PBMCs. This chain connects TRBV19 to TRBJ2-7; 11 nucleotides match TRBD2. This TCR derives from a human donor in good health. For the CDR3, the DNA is TGTGCCAGTAGTATTCCGCTAGCGGGAGGTCTAGGTCCGTTCGAGCAGTACTTC. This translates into CASSIPLAGGLGPFEQYF.